This T cell receptor beta chain was retrieved from a study of blood T cell repertoires in COVID-19. Turning to the study itself: Acute and convalescent COVID-19 specimens originated in the United States, Italy and Spain. T cells, B-cell-depleted T cells, or PBMCs supplied cDNA or gDNA.

The CDR3 consists of 9 residues. Germline V lookup: CDR1 WNHNN, CDR2 SYGVQD (reference sequence). V shed 8 bases and J 16 bases; nucleotides not matched to a gene: 3. Original processing methods: Estimation of nucleated cell counts relied on the amplification of reference gene primers. Method: immunoSEQ multiplex PCR; TCRdb's copy keeps in-frame clones and lacks some. Clone size and V and J calls were adopted from that table, with D and trimming inferred from the DNA. The sample lists about 130,000 clones; more than 75% were seen once. This TCR was recovered from a woman between 45 and 60 years old who had recovered from COVID-19. V is TRBV10-1 and J is TRBJ1-4; 8 bases are shared with TRBD1. Sample: peripheral blood. The CDR3 DNA sequence: TGCGCCAGCCGGGACAGGCAGTTTTTT. It codes for CASRDRQFF.